This passage covers 9 T cell receptor beta chains from one sample sequenced in a study of long-term antiretroviral therapy in people with HIV. Sequencing used immunoSEQ v3.0 at survey level. Assay used: immunoSEQ multiplex PCR; TCRdb lists only in-frame clones, some missing. In the table there are tens of thousands of clones, around 86% of which are singletons. The sequencing used unsorted PBMCs, collected 1.5 years after starting antiretroviral therapy. These receptor sequences come from a man younger than 30 with HIV.

V is TRBV5-1 and J is TRBJ1-2, with a possible D match to TRBD1 (5 bases). CDR3 length equals 16 residues. Germline lookup yields CDR1 SGHRS and CDR2 YFSETQ. V was clipped by 0 bases and J by 4 bases, with 16 bases between them. The CDR3 DNA is TGCGCCAGCAGCTTGGATCCGGGACGATCCTTCTATGGCTACACCTTC. This encodes CASSLDPGRSFYGYTF.

The rearrangement links TRBV6-6 to TRBJ2-1; a possible D gene is TRBD2 (5 bases). Trimming took 0 bases from V and 5 from J, leaving 14 bases between them. Germline V gives CDR1 MNHNY, CDR2 SVGAGI (reference sequence). The CDR3 spans 16 residues. CDR3 amino acids: CASSYSVGVVDNEQFF. DNA of the CDR3: TGTGCCAGCAGTTACTCAGTGGGAGTAGTCGACAATGAGCAGTTCTTC.

This clone appeared once. The V call is TRBV7-8, the J call TRBJ1-5, with D possibly TRBD1 on 6 matching bases. V lost 5 bases and J 3 bases, leaving 11 bases between the germline ends. Per the germline V gene, CDR1 is SGHVS and CDR2 is FQNEAQ. The CDR3 runs to 14 residues. The CDR3 is CASSTDRSNQPQHF. The CDR3 bases are TGTGCCAGCAGCACCGACAGGTCCAATCAGCCCCAGCATTTT.

This rearrangement joins TRBV6-1 to TRBJ2-7; 10 positions match TRBD2. Germline V gene sequence: CDR1 MNHNS, CDR2 SASEGT. The CDR3 has 15 residues. V shed 2 bases, J shed 0 bases, and the junction held 1 base outside the gene matches. CDR3 loop: CASSELAGASYEQYF. In DNA, the CDR3 is TGTGCCAGCAGTGAACTAGCGGGAGCCTCCTACGAGCAGTACTTC.

This clone appeared a single time. The chain uses TRBV7-9 and TRBJ2-2, with D hard to call. Trimming shortened V by 1 base and J by 9 bases, and 0 bases separated the two germline ends. Germline V gene sequence: CDR1 SEHNR, CDR2 FQNEAQ (reference sequence). The length of the CDR3 is 10 residues. In DNA form, the CDR3 reads TGTGCCAGCAGCTTAGGGGAGCTGTTTTTT. Translated: CASSLGELFF.

The chain is built from TRBV18 and TRBJ2-7, with 10 nucleotides matching TRBD2. Unmatched junction bases numbered 15, after V lost 6 bases and J lost 7 bases. This CDR3 is built from 16 residues. Per germline, CDR1 KGHSH and CDR2 LQKENI. CDR3 amino acids: CASSLAGLAESGEQYF. CDR3 DNA sequence: TGTGCCAGCTCCCTCGCTGGACTAGCGGAGAGTGGTGAGCAGTACTTC.

The chain carries TRBV2 and TRBJ2-2; either TRBD1 or TRBD2 may fit D (5 bases each). Between the trimmed V and J ends, which lost 4 bases and 5 bases, there was a span of 17 bases. CDR1 is SNHLY, CDR2 FYNNEI, per germline. The CDR3 runs 16 residues. The CDR3 bases are TGTGCCAGCAGTGGCCGGGGAAGGGGCGGGACCGGGGAGCTGTTTTTT. Amino acids: CASSGRGRGGTGELFF.

This rearrangement joins TRBV19 to TRBJ2-1; TRBD2 agrees at 9 bases. Germline values: CDR1 LNHDA, CDR2 SQIVND (reference sequence). J lost 4 bases, V lost 5 bases, and 9 bases had no gene match. There are 16 residues in the CDR3. CDR3 residues: CASSDSTSGPYNEQFF. As DNA, the CDR3 is TGTGCCAGTAGTGACTCGACTAGCGGACCATACAATGAGCAGTTCTTC.

This chain joins TRBV5-1 and TRBJ2-3; D gene unclear. The V end lost 0 bases, the J end lost 2 bases, and 4 bases lay between the germline ends. This CDR3 has 13 amino acids. The germline V gene encodes CDR1 SGHRS and CDR2 YFSETQ. The CDR3 DNA is TGCGCCAGCAGCTTGGGGATCACAGATACGCAGTATTTT. It is translated as CASSLGITDTQYF.